The 21 T cell receptor beta chains in this list originate from one sample, sequenced in a study of T-cell reconstitution after alpha-beta-depleted transplantation in children. Preparation of the TCRbeta library was carried out with unique molecular identifiers. MiXCR, run by TCRdb on the PCR reads, gives a single entry per CDR3 protein. Among 200,000 to 250,000 distinct CDR3 sequences listed, approximately 8.4% were seen once. This material consisted of PBMCs, mostly from graft donor cells, taken 360 days after TCRalphabeta/CD19-depleted stem cell transplant. These receptors were obtained from a male patient aged 2 to 9 who had a stem cell transplant for acute myeloid leukemia, so the T cells may come from the graft donor.

This clonotype was recorded at least ten times. V and J are TRBV12-3 or TRBV12-4 and TRBJ2-1; 9 nucleotides agree with TRBD1. V shed 5 bases, J shed 10 bases, and the junction held 12 bases outside the gene matches. CDR3 length: 15 residues. CDR3 nucleotide sequence: TGTGCCAGCAGTCCCAACAGGGGGCCGAGCGGGGAGCAGTTCTTC. Translating it yields CASSPNRGPSGEQFF.

This clonotype was detected many times. The chain uses TRBV12-3 or TRBV12-4 and TRBJ2-3, with D perhaps assigned TRBD1 or TRBD2 (5 bases each). CDR3 length equals 13 residues. With 7 bases removed from V and 6 bases from J, the gap between germline ends came to 14 bases. The CDR3 sequence: CASMTLGEDTQYF. In DNA form, the CDR3 reads TGTGCCAGCATGACCCTAGGGGAGGATACGCAGTATTTT.

This clonotype was counted at least ten times. The chain couples TRBV4-1 to TRBJ2-7; D not resolved. Trimming removed 4 bases at V and 7 bases at J, with 14 bases between. This CDR3 has 13 residues. Germline CDR1 reads MGHRA; CDR2 reads YSYEKL. CDR3 bases: TGCGCCAGCAGCCCTCGCATTGGCTCTGAGCAGTACTTC. Translation gives CASSPRIGSEQYF.

The CDR3 here is CASSLTRAHNYGYTF. The CDR3 DNA follows: TGTGCCAGCAGCTTAACCAGGGCCCATAACTATGGCTACACCTTC. The chain carries TRBV7-8 and TRBJ1-2; a weak D match, TRBD1 (5 bases). The CDR3 loop spans 15 amino acids. Deletions cut 2 bases from V and 1 base from J, with 11 bases between. Germline loops: CDR1 SGHVS, CDR2 FQNEAQ.

In this sample, this clonotype turned up a few times. J is TRBJ2-1 and V is TRBV20-1, with TRBD2 identical over 9 bases. This CDR3 is 15 amino acids long. Germline V gene lookup returns CDR1 DFQATT and CDR2 SNEGSKA (reference sequence). V gave up 5 bases and J gave up 0 bases; unmatched junction bases: 5. Written as DNA, the CDR3 is TGCAGTGCTTACCTAGCGGGAAGCTCCTACAATGAGCAGTTCTTC. Encoded protein: CSAYLAGSSYNEQFF.

This chain joins TRBV5-1 and TRBJ2-2, with TRBD2 identical over 12 bases. Germline CDR1 SGHRS, CDR2 YFSETQ. With 7 bases clipped from V and 4 bases from J, the junction kept 11 bases outside the gene matches. This CDR3 is built from 17 residues. The CDR3, as DNA: TGCGCCAGCCATACTAGCGGGAGGATTTGGAGCACCGGGGAGCTGTTTTTT. Protein sequence: CASHTSGRIWSTGELFF.

The V gene is TRBV29-1, the J gene TRBJ1-2, with D unclear. Germline values: CDR1 SQVTM, CDR2 ANQGSEA. Trimming cost V 4 bases and J 4 bases, with 7 bases left between them. The CDR3 runs 11 residues. The CDR3 spells CSVGPAYGYTF. CDR3 bases: TGCAGCGTTGGACCGGCCTATGGCTACACCTTC.

This clonotype showed up just a few times. The chain recombines TRBV12-3 or TRBV12-4 with TRBJ1-1; D is unresolved. Trimming shortened V by 3 bases and J by 1 base, and 9 bases separated the two germline ends. This CDR3 has 14 residues. The CDR3 protein is CASSLSWANTEAFF. CDR3 nucleotides: TGTGCCAGCAGTTTGTCCTGGGCGAACACTGAAGCTTTCTTT.

A few counts support this clonotype. The rearrangement joins TRBV27 to TRBJ2-2, with 9 bases fitting TRBD2. CDR1 is MNHEY and CDR2 is SMNVEV in the germline V gene (reference sequence). The ends lost 10 bases at V and 4 bases at J; junction bases unmatched: 7. This CDR3 has 14 residues. The CDR3 region is CATSGREGTGELFF. The CDR3 DNA sequence: TGTGCCACCTCAGGGCGGGAGGGCACCGGGGAGCTGTTTTTT.

This clonotype turned up a few times. The rearrangement joins TRBV10-3 to TRBJ1-1; D call uncertain. The CDR3 runs 12 residues. Trimming removed 6 bases from V and 3 bases from J, with 8 bases in between. Germline V gene sequence: CDR1 ENHRY, CDR2 SYGVKD. This chain's CDR3 is CAIRVADTEAFF. The DNA of the CDR3 is TGTGCCATCAGGGTGGCGGACACTGAAGCTTTCTTT.

The J gene is TRBJ2-3, the V gene TRBV6-2 or TRBV6-3, with 14 bases matching TRBD2. V lost 7 bases and J lost 5; bases outside the gene matches: 5. Germline-derived CDR1 and CDR2 are MNHEY and SVGEGT. The CDR3 has 15 residues. CDR3 in DNA: TGTGCCAGCATCTCCGGGACTAGCGGGAGAGATACGCAGTATTTT. Protein sequence: CASISGTSGRDTQYF.

The chain couples TRBV7-2 to TRBJ2-5; 9 bases map to TRBD1. Germline V CDR1 and CDR2: SGHTA, FQGNSA. J gave up 2 bases and V 5 bases, and 12 bases lay outside the gene matches. This CDR3 contains 17 residues. This CDR3 is CASSRRGTGQRQETQYF. The DNA of the CDR3 is TGTGCCAGCAGCCGGAGGGGGACAGGGCAAAGGCAAGAGACCCAGTACTTC.

The J gene is TRBJ2-7, the V gene TRBV5-5; D remains ambiguous. V was cut by 0 bases and J by 2 bases, with 15 bases left in between. The germline CDR1 and CDR2 sequences are SGHKS and YYEKEE (reference sequence). CDR3 length: 16 amino acids. CDR3 nucleotide sequence: TGTGCCAGCAGCTTGGTCGGCGCATCTTTTACCTACGAGCAGTACTTC. Encoded protein: CASSLVGASFTYEQYF.

The table lists this clonotype with many counts. The rearrangement uses TRBV9 and TRBJ2-5; 8 bases map to TRBD1. CDR3 size: 16 residues. The V and J ends lost 4 bases and 4 bases, in that order; junction bases with no gene match: 12. Germline assignment: CDR1 SGDLS and CDR2 YYNGEE. The DNA of the CDR3 is TGTGCCAGCAGCCCAGACAGGGGAACTAGAGGAGAGACCCAGTACTTC. Translating gives CASSPDRGTRGETQYF.

This clonotype was detected ten times or more. This chain uses TRBV29-1 with TRBJ2-5; D may correspond to TRBD1 or TRBD2 (5 bases each). Trimming shortened V by 4 bases and J by 2 bases, and 23 bases separated the two germline ends. The CDR3 covers 17 residues. From germline, CDR1 is SQVTM and CDR2 ANQGSEA. CDR3 DNA sequence: TGCAGCGTTGCTGGGGGAGCAGCGGCAGGTACTCAAGAGACCCAGTACTTC. It encodes CSVAGGAAAGTQETQYF.

This clonotype was observed a handful of times. The chain uses TRBV6-5 and TRBJ2-7, with a tentative D call TRBD1 (5 bases). The V end was cut by 0 bases, the J end by 6 bases, with 18 bases between. The CDR3 has 16 residues. CDR1 MNHEY and CDR2 SVGAGI come from the germline V gene. CDR3 sequence reads: CASSYSGDSGVLEQYV. CDR3 DNA sequence: TGTGCCAGCAGTTACTCGGGCGACAGTGGGGTTCTCGAGCAGTACGTC.

The sample holds many counts of this clonotype. The chain combines TRBV12-3 or TRBV12-4 with TRBJ2-2; D is possibly TRBD1 (5 bases). The V gene lost 6 bases and the J gene lost 5 bases, with 13 bases spanning the gap. The length of the CDR3 is 14 residues. This CDR3 reads CASSLRQKTGELFF. The CDR3 bases are TGTGCCAGCAGCCTTCGACAGAAAACCGGGGAGCTGTTTTTT.

This clonotype was detected ten times or more. The rearrangement joins TRBV10-3 to TRBJ2-1, with D unresolved. The CDR3 spans 12 residues. Germline V lookup: CDR1 ENHRY, CDR2 SYGVKD. V dropped 2 bases and J dropped 5 bases, with 4 bases sitting between them. The CDR3: CAISEINNEQFF. The CDR3 bases are TGTGCCATCAGTGAGATCAACAATGAGCAGTTCTTC.

This clonotype was counted a few times. This chain links TRBV5-1 with TRBJ1-2; perhaps TRBD1 as D (6 bases). Trimming removed 2 bases from V and 5 bases from J, with 16 bases in between. In germline, CDR1 is SGHRS, CDR2 YFSETQ. The CDR3 has 15 amino acids. As DNA, the CDR3 is TGCGCCAGCAGCTTTAGAGGCGCAGGGGAGTATGGCTACACCTTC. Protein sequence: CASSFRGAGEYGYTF.

The chain has TRBV4-2 and TRBJ2-5; 7 bases fit TRBD2. Germline V gives CDR1 LGHNA, CDR2 YNFKEQ. V was pared by 2 bases and J by 2 bases, with 5 bases of the junction left unmatched. The CDR3 contains 15 residues. CDR3 nucleotides: TGTGCCAGCAGCCAAACCACTAGCGCTCAAGAGACCCAGTACTTC. Amino acids: CASSQTTSAQETQYF.

The sample holds many counts of this clonotype. This chain connects TRBV27 to TRBJ2-4, with D perhaps TRBD2 (5 bases). The length of the CDR3 is 16 residues. From germline, CDR1 is MNHEY and CDR2 SMNVEV (reference sequence). Trimming removed 6 bases at V and 0 bases at J, with 15 bases between. CDR3 region: CASSLRGIIAKNIQYF. CDR3 nucleotide sequence: TGTGCCAGCAGCCTCCGAGGGATAATAGCCAAAAACATTCAGTACTTC.